This TCR beta chain was observed in a study of T cell responses to AZD1222 COVID-19 vaccine. The V end was cut by 0 bases, the J end by 11 bases, with 10 bases between. Germline V lookup: CDR1 SEHNR, CDR2 FQNEAQ (reference sequence). This CDR3 is built from 12 residues. A single count supports this clone. Assay: immunoSEQ multiplex PCR; the TCRdb copy retains only in-frame clones and omits some. The sample has 150,000 to 200,000 clones, about 95% seen once. This chain joins TRBV7-9 and TRBJ1-1; no definite D call. The clonotype comes from an adult in good health. The sequencing used peripheral blood, collected on day 0 of AZD1222 vaccination. CDR3 protein: CASSLAAAGAFF. CDR3 sequence (DNA): TGTGCCAGCAGCTTAGCGGCAGCGGGGGCTTTCTTT.